This T cell receptor beta chain was identified in a study of T cell responses to AZD1222 COVID-19 vaccine. Findings and caveats of the study: When two AZD1222 doses had been given, Spike-specific TCR breadth and depth rose.

Clones were sequenced by immunoSEQ multiplex PCR, and TCRdb holds only the in-frame ones, with some missing. The profile shows roughly 98,000 clones, approximately 84% of them singletons. J lost 15 bases, V lost 6 bases, and 12 bases had no gene match. The CDR3 loop spans 13 amino acids. Of note for this clone: Its antigen is undetermined.

The receptor was derived from an adult who received the AZD1222 COVID-19 vaccine. V usage is TRBV12-3 or TRBV12-4 and J usage is TRBJ2-1, with 9 positions matching TRBD1. The sample consisted of peripheral blood, taken 28 days after the second AZD1222 dose. CDR3 bases: TGTGCCAGCAGAGGGACAGGGCCTCCACCTGCGTTCTTC. It encodes CASRGTGPPPAFF.